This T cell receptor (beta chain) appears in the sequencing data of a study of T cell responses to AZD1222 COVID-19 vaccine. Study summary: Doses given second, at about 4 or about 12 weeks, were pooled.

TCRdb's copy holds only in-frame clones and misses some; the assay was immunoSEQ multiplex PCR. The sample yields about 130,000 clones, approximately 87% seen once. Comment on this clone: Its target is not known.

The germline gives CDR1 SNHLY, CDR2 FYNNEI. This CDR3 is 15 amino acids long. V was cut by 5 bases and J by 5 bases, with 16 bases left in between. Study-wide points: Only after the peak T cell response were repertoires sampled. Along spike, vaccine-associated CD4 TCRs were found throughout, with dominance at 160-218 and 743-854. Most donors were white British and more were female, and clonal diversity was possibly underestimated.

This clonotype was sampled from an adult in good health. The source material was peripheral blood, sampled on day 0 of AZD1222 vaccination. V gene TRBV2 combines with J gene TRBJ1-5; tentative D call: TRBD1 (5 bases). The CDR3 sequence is CASSLSGGVYQPQHF. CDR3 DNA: TGTGCCAGCAGTCTATCTGGGGGAGTATATCAGCCCCAGCATTTT.